These T cell receptor beta chains were read from a single sample in a study of cytomegalovirus exposure and HLA in healthy donors. TCRdb's table, derived via immunoSEQ multiplex PCR, lists solely in-frame clones and lacks some. This table has around 150,000 clones, around 77% appearing once. The specimen was PBMCs. The receptor set was obtained from a man aged 25 to 40 in good health. Each CDR3 is given with its conserved first and last residue. A D gene is named only where the DNA matches it firmly. Where a row states a size, it is once, few, many or the class of an expanded clone; other rows omit it.

TRBV18	NA	NA	TRBJ1-3	15	CASSPRVGPGNTIYF	TGTGCCAGCTCACCTCGCGTGGGGCCCGGAAACACCATATATTTT
TRBV21-1	NA	NA	TRBJ2-7	15	CASSKTRGSLLEQYF	TGTGCCAGCAGCAAGACCCGGGGAAGCTTGTTAGAGCAGTACTTC
TRBV27	NA	NA	TRBJ2-7	14	CASSPIGEGYEQYF	TGTGCCAGCAGTCCGATAGGGGAAGGCTACGAGCAGTACTTC
TRBV7-6	NA	NA	TRBJ1-2	14	CASSLGDRGVGDTF	TGTGCCAGCAGCTTAGGGGATCGGGGAGTTGGGGACACCTTC
TRBV4-1	NA	TRBD1	TRBJ2-1	19	CASSQIGRTGTGGYNEQFF	TGCGCCAGCAGCCAAATAGGGAGAACCGGGACAGGGGGATACAATGAGCAGTTCTTC
TRBV27	NA	TRBD1	TRBJ2-7	17	CASSLFPPDRATYEQYF	TGTGCCAGCAGTTTGTTTCCCCCAGACAGGGCCACCTACGAGCAGTACTTC
TRBV19	NA	TRBD1	TRBJ1-2	14	CASSIGQGARGYTF	TGTGCCAGTAGTATCGGTCAGGGGGCGCGTGGCTACACCTTC
TRBV7-9	NA	NA	TRBJ1-2	13	CASSNRAGYGYTF	TGTGCCAGCAGCAACCGAGCGGGGTATGGCTACACCTTC
TRBV19	NA	NA	TRBJ2-7	16	CASSRAGQSGSYEQYF	TGTGCCAGTAGTAGAGCCGGACAGTCAGGCTCCTACGAGCAGTACTTC
TRBV5-8	NA	NA	TRBJ2-3	12	CASSLRTDTQYF	TGTGCCAGCAGCCTCCGGACAGATACGCAGTATTTT
TRBV30	NA	TRBD2	TRBJ2-1	15	CAWTGTSGVYNEQFF	TGTGCCTGGACCGGGACTAGCGGGGTTTACAATGAGCAGTTCTTC
TRBV29-1	NA	TRBD1	TRBJ2-1	14	CSARTGGIGNEQFF	TGCAGCGCCCGGACAGGAGGCATAGGCAATGAGCAGTTCTTC
TRBV9	NA	TRBD2	TRBJ2-5	19	CASSVATGTSGHTQETQYF	TGTGCCAGCAGCGTAGCTACCGGGACTAGCGGGCACACTCAAGAGACCCAGTACTTC
TRBV18	NA	TRBD2	TRBJ2-1	17	CASSPQMASGTYNEQFF	TGTGCCAGCTCACCACAGATGGCTAGCGGAACCTACAATGAGCAGTTCTTC
TRBV28	NA	TRBD1	TRBJ2-7	13	CASRNGQGPEQYF	TGTGCCAGCAGAAACGGACAGGGGCCCGAGCAGTACTTC
TRBV9	NA	NA	TRBJ2-3	16	CASSAQPGAGADTQYF	TGTGCCAGCAGCGCCCAGCCGGGGGCGGGGGCCGATACGCAGTATTTT
TRBV30	NA	TRBD1	TRBJ2-7	12	CAWDRGTYEQYF	TGTGCGTGGGACAGGGGGACCTACGAGCAGTACTTC
TRBV5-1	NA	NA	TRBJ2-5	16	CASSLGGGGYQETQYF	TGCGCCAGCAGCTTGGGCGGCGGAGGGTACCAAGAGACCCAGTACTTC
TRBV27	NA	TRBD2	TRBJ2-7	16	CASSSTTTSGVYEQYF	TGTGCCAGCAGTTCCACAACGACTAGCGGGGTCTACGAGCAGTACTTC
TRBV6-5	NA	TRBD2	TRBJ2-1	16	CASSYSGSGRADEQFF	TGTGCCAGCAGTTACTCAGGTAGCGGGAGGGCGGATGAGCAGTTCTTC
TRBV7-3	NA	TRBD2	TRBJ2-1	16	CASSLPGERELREQFF	TGTGCCAGCAGCTTGCCAGGGGAGCGGGAGCTTCGTGAGCAGTTCTTC
TRBV6-6	NA	TRBD1	TRBJ1-2	15	CASSYRGQGAGGYTF	TGTGCCAGCAGTTACCGAGGACAGGGGGCGGGTGGCTACACCTTC
TRBV6-1	NA	NA	TRBJ2-7	13	CASSRIGVDEQYF	TGTGCCAGCAGTCGAATCGGGGTCGACGAGCAGTACTTC
TRBV7-3	once	NA	TRBJ1-1	14	CASSLTGPSTEAFF	TGTGCCAGCAGCTTGACAGGCCCCAGCACTGAAGCTTTCTTT
TRBV6-5	NA	TRBD1	TRBJ2-7	15	CASSYSRQGMYEQYF	TGTGCCAGCAGTTACTCACGACAGGGGATGTACGAGCAGTACTTC
TRBV7-2	NA	NA	TRBJ2-1	14	CASRRGLSYNEQFF	TGTGCCAGCAGAAGGGGATTATCCTACAATGAGCAGTTCTTC
TRBV25-1	once	TRBD2	TRBJ2-5	14	CASSEWAGEETQYF	TGTGCCAGCAGTGAATGGGCGGGGGAAGAGACCCAGTACTTC
TRBV6-1	few	TRBD2	TRBJ2-3	14	CASSDIRGADTQYF	TGTGCCAGCAGTGACATCCGGGGGGCAGATACGCAGTATTTT
TRBV27	once	TRBD1	TRBJ1-5	14	CASSRRQGDQPQHF	TGTGCCAGCAGTCGTCGACAGGGGGACCAGCCCCAGCATTTT
TRBV7-9	NA	TRBD1	TRBJ1-5	13	CASRQGEFQPQHF	TGTGCCAGCCGACAGGGGGAGTTTCAGCCCCAGCATTTT
TRBV7-2	NA	TRBD1	TRBJ2-5	16	CASSLGGTGRRETQYF	TGTGCCAGCAGCTTAGGGGGGACAGGGAGGAGGGAGACCCAGTACTTC
TRBV27	few	NA	TRBJ1-5	12	CASGEGSGAQHF	TGTGCCAGCGGGGAGGGGAGTGGAGCCCAGCATTTT
TRBV7-9	NA	NA	TRBJ1-2	16	CASSLGPGDIPYGYTF	TGTGCCAGCAGCTTAGGGCCGGGAGACATTCCCTATGGCTACACCTTC
TRBV5-6	once	NA	TRBJ2-3	15	CASSLLGISTDTQYF	TGTGCCAGCAGCTTGCTCGGGATTAGCACAGATACGCAGTATTTT
TRBV19	once	NA	TRBJ2-5	14	CASSERQLRETQYF	TGTGCCAGTAGTGAACGACAGCTGAGAGAGACCCAGTACTTC